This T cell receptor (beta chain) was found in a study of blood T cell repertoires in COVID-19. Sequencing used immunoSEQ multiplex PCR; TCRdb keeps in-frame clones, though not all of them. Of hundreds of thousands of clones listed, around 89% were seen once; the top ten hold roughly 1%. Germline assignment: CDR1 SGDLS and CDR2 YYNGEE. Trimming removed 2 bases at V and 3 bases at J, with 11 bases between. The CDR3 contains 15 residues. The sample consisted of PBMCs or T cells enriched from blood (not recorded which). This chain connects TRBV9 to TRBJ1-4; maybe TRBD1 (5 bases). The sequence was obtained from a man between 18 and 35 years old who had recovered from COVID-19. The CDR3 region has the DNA TGTGCCAGCAGCGTGGAGGGACGAGCTAATGAAAAACTGTTTTTT. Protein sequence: CASSVEGRANEKLFF.